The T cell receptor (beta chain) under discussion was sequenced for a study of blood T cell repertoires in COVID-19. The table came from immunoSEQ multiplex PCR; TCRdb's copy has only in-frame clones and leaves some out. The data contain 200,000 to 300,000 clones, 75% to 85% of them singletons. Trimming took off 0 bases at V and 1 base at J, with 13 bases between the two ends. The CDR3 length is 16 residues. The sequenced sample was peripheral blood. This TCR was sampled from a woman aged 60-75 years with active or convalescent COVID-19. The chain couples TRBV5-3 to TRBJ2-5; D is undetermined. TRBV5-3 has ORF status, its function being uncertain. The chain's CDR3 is CARSLALTAVQETQYF. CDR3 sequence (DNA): TGTGCCAGAAGCTTGGCTCTGACTGCTGTCCAAGAGACCCAGTACTTC.